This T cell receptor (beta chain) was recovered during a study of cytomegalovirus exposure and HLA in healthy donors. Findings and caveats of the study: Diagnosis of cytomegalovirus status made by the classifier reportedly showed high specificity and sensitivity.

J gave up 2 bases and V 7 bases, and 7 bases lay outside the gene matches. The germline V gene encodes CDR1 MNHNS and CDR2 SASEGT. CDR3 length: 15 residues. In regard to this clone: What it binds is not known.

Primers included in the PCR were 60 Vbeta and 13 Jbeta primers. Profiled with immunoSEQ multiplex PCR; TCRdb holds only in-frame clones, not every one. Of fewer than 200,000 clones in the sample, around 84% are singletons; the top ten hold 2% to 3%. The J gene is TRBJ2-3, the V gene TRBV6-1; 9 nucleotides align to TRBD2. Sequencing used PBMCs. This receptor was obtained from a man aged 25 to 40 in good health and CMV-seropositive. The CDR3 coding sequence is TGTGCCAGCAAGGGGGCTAGCGGGGTCACAGATACGCAGTATTTT. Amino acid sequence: CASKGASGVTDTQYF.